One T cell receptor (beta chain) is described in this entry. This sample was taken from a study of blood T cells in healthy people across ages. A second about 7 to 12 cycle PCR used barcoded and J-beta primers. A template-switch adaptor containing 12 random nucleotides labeled each cDNA molecule. TCRdb ran MiXCR on the 5' RACE reads and lists one entry per CDR3 protein. The sample lists 850,000 to 1,100,000 distinct CDR3 sequences, around two fifths occurring once. The germline CDR1 and CDR2 sequences are ENHRY and SYGVKD. Between the trimmed V and J ends, which lost 2 bases and 13 bases, there was a span of 12 bases. The CDR3 runs 12 residues.

This receptor was identified in a young man in good health. The chain links TRBV10-3 to TRBJ2-1; D not resolved. Source material: blood. CDR3 region: CAISEPDGPQFF. The CDR3 DNA reads as TGTGCCATCAGTGAGCCTGACGGCCCCCAGTTCTTC.